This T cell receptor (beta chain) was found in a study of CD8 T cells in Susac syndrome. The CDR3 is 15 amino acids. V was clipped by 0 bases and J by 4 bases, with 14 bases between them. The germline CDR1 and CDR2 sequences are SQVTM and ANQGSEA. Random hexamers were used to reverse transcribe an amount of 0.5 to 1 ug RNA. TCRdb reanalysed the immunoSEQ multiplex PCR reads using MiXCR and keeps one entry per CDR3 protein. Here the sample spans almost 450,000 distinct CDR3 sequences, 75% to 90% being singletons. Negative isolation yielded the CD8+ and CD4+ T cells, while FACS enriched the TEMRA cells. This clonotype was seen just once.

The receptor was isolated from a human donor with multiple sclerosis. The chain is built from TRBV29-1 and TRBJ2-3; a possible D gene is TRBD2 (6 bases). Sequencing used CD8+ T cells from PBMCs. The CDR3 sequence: CSVEDLGDLSDTQYF. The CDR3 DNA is TGCAGCGTTGAAGATTTGGGGGACTTATCAGATACGCAGTATTTT.